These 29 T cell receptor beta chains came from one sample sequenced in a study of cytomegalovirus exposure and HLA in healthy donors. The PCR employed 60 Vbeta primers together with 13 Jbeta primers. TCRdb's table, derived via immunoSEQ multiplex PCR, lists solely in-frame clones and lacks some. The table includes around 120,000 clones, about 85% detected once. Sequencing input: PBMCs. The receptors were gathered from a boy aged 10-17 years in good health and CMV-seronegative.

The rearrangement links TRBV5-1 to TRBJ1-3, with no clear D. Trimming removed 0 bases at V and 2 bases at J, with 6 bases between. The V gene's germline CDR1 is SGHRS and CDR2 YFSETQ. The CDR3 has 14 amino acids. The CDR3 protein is CASSLETAGNTIYF. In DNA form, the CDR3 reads TGCGCCAGCAGCTTGGAAACAGCTGGAAACACCATATATTTT.

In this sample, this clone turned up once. The CDR3 nucleotides are TGCGCCAGCAGCCAAGATAGAGGGAGTAATGAGCAGTTCTTC. This codes for CASSQDRGSNEQFF. This rearrangement joins TRBV4-1 to TRBJ2-1, with a possible D match to TRBD2 (5 bases). Trimming cost V 0 bases and J 7 bases, with 10 bases left between them. The germline CDR1 and CDR2 sequences are MGHRA and YSYEKL. The CDR3 spans 14 residues.

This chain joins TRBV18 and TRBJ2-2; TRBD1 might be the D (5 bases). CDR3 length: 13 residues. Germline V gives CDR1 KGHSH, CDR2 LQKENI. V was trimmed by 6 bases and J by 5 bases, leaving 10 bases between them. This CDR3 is CASSTGGTGELFF. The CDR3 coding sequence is TGTGCCAGCTCTACAGGTGGAACCGGGGAGCTGTTTTTT.

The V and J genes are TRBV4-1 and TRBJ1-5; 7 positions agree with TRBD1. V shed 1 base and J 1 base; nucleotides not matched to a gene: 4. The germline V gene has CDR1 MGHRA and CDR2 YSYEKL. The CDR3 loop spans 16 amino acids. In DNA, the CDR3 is TGCGCCAGCAGCCAAGCAGGACAGGTGAGCAATCAGCCCCAGCATTTT. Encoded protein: CASSQAGQVSNQPQHF.

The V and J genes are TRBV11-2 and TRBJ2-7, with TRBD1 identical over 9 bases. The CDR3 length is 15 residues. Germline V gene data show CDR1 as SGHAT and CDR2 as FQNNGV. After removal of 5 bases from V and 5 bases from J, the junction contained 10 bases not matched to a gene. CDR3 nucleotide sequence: TGTGCCAGCAGCCTAGGGACAGGGTGGAGGCACGAGCAGTACTTC. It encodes CASSLGTGWRHEQYF.

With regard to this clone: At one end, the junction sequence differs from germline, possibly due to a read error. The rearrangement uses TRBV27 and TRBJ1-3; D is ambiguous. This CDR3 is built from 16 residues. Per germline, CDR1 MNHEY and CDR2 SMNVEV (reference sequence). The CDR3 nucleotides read TGTGCCAGCAGTCTATCGGCAGGCCACTCTGGAAACACCATATATTTT. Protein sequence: CASSLSAGHSGNTIYF.

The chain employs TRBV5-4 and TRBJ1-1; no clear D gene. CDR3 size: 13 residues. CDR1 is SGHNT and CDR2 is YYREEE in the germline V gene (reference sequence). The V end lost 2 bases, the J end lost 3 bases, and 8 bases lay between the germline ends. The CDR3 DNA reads TGTGCCAGCAGCTTACCCCGGGACACTGAAGCTTTCTTT. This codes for CASSLPRDTEAFF.

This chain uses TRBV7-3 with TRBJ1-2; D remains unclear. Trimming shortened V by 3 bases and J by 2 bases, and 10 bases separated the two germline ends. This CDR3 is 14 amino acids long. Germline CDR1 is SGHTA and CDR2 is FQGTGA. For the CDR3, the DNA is TGTGCCAGCAGCTTGGTACAGAAAAACTATGGCTACACCTTC. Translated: CASSLVQKNYGYTF.

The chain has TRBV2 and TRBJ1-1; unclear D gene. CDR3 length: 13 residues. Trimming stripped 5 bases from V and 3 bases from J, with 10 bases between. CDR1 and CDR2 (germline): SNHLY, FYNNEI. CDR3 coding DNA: TGTGCCAGCAGTCCCCGCCGGGACACTGAAGCTTTCTTT. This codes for CASSPRRDTEAFF.

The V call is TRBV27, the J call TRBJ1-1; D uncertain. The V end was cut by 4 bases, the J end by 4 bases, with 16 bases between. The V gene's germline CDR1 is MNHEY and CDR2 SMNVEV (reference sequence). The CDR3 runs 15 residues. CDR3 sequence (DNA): TGTGCCAGCAGTTCTGTAGGCGGGCCGGGCACTGAAGCTTTCTTT. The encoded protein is CASSSVGGPGTEAFF.

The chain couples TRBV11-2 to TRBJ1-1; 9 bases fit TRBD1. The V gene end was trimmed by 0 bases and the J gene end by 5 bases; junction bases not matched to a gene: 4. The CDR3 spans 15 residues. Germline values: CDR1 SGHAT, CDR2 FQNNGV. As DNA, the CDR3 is TGTGCCAGCAGCTTAGAATATGACAGGGGGACTGAAGCTTTCTTT. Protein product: CASSLEYDRGTEAFF.

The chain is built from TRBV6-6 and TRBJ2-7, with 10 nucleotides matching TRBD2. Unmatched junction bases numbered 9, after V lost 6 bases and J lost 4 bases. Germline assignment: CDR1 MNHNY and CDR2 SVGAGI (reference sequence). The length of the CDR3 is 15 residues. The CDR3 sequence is CASSLGASGSYEQYF. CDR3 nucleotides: TGTGCCAGCAGCCTGGGGGCTAGCGGGAGTTACGAGCAGTACTTC.

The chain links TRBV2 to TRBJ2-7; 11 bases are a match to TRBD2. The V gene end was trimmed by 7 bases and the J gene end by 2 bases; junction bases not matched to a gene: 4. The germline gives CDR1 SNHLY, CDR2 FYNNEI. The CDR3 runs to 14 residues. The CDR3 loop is CASMTSGATYEQYF. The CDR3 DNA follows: TGTGCCAGCATGACTAGCGGGGCAACCTACGAGCAGTACTTC.

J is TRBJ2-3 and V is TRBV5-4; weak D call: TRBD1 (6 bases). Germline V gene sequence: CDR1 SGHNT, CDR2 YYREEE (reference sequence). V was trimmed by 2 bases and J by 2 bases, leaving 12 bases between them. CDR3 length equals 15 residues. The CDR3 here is CASSLRQGHTDTQYF. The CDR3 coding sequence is TGTGCCAGCAGCTTACGGCAGGGACACACAGATACGCAGTATTTT.

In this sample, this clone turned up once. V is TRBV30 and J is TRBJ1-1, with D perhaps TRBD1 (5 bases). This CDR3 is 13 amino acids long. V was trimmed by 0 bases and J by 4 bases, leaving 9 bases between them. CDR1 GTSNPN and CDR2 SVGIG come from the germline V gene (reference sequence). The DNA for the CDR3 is TGTGCCTGGAGTGTAAGCAGGGCCACTGAAGCTTTCTTT. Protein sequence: CAWSVSRATEAFF.

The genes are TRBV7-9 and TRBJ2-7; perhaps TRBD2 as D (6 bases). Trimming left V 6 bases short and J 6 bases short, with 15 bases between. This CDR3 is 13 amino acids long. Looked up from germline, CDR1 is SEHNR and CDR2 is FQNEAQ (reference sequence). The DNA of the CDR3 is TGTGCCAGCAGTTACCTTCAGGGAGGCGAGCAGTACTTC. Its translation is CASSYLQGGEQYF.

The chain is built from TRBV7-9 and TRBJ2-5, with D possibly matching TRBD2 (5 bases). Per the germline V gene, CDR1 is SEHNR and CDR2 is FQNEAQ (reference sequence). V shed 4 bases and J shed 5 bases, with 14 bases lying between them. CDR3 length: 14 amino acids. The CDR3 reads CASSSGRSAETQYF. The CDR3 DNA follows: TGTGCCAGCAGCTCGGGAAGAAGCGCTGAGACCCAGTACTTC.

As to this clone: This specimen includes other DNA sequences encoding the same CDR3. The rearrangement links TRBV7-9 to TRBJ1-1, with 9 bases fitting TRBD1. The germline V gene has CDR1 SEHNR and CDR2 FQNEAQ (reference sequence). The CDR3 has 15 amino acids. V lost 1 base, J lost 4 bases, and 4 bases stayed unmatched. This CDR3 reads CASSLVRQGGTEAFF. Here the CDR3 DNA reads TGTGCCAGCAGCTTAGTACGACAGGGGGGCACTGAAGCTTTCTTT.

The CDR3 sequence: CASSQGGQPQHF. As DNA, the CDR3 is TGTGCCAGCAGCCAGGGCGGTCAGCCCCAGCATTTT. The chain is built from TRBV7-2 and TRBJ1-5; D perhaps matches TRBD1 (5 bases). CDR3 length: 12 amino acids. In germline, CDR1 is SGHTA, CDR2 FQGNSA. The germline V and J ends were trimmed by 5 bases and 6 bases, with 8 bases remaining between them.

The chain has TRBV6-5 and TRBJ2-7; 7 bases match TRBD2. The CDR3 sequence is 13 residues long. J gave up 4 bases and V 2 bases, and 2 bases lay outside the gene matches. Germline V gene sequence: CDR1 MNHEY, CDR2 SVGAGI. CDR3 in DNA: TGTGCCAGCAGTTACCAACTAGCGTACGAGCAGTACTTC. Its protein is CASSYQLAYEQYF.

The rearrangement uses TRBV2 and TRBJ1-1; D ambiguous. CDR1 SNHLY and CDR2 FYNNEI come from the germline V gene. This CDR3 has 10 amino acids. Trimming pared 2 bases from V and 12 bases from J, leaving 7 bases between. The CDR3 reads CASSETAPFF. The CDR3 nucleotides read TGTGCCAGCAGTGAAACAGCACCTTTCTTT.

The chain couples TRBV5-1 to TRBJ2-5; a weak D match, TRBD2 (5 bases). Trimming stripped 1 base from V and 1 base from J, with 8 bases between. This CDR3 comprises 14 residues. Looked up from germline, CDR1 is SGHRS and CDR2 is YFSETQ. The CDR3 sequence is CASSLLEGQETQYF. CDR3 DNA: TGCGCCAGCAGCTTGTTAGAGGGCCAAGAGACCCAGTACTTC.

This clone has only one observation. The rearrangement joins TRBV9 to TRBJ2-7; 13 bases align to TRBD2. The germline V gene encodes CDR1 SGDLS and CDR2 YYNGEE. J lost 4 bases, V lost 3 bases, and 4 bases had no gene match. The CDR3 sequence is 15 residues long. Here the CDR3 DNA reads TGTGCCAGCAGCGCCGGGACTAGCGGGGTTTACGAGCAGTACTTC. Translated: CASSAGTSGVYEQYF. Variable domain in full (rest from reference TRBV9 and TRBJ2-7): DSGVTQTPKHLITATGQRVTLRCSPRSGDLSVYWYQQSLDQGLQFLIQYYNGEERAKGNILERFSAQQFPDLHSELNLSSLELGDSALYFCASSAGTSGVYEQYFGPGTRLTVT.

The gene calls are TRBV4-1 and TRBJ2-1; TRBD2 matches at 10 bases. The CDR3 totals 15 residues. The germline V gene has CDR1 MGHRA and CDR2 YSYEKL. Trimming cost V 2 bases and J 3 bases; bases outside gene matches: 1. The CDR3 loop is CASSQRLAGYNEQFF. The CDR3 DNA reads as TGCGCCAGCAGCCAAAGACTAGCGGGCTACAATGAGCAGTTCTTC.

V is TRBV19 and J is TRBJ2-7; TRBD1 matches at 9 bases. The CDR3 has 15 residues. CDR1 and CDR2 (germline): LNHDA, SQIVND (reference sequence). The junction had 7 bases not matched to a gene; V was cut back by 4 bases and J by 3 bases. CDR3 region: CASSTGQGQYYEQYF. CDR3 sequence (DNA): TGTGCCAGTAGTACTGGACAGGGGCAATACTACGAGCAGTACTTC.

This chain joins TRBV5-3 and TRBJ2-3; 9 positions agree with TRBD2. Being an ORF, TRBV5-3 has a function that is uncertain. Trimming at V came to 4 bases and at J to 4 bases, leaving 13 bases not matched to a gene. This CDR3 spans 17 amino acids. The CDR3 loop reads CARSPHLSGRFADTQYF. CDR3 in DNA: TGTGCCAGAAGCCCCCATTTGAGCGGGAGGTTCGCAGATACGCAGTATTTT.

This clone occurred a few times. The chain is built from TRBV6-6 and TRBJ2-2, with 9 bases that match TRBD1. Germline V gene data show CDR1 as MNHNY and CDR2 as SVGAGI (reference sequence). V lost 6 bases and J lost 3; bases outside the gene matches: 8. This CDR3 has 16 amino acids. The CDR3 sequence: CASSIQGAAYTGELFF. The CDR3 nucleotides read TGTGCCAGCAGCATACAGGGGGCTGCTTACACCGGGGAGCTGTTTTTT.

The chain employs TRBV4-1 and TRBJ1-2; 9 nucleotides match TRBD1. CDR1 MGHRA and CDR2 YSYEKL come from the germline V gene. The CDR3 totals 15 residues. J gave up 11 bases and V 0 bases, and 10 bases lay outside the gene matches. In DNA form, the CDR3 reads TGCGCCAGCAGCCAAGAGGCCGGGACAGGGAGCGGGTACACCTTC. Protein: CASSQEAGTGSGYTF.

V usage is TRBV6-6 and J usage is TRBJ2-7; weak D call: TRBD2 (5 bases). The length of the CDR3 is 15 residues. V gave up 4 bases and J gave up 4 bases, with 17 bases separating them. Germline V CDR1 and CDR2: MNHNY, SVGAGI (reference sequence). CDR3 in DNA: TGTGCCAGCAGTTTGTATCGGGGTTCCAGGTACGAGCAGTACTTC. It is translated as CASSLYRGSRYEQYF.